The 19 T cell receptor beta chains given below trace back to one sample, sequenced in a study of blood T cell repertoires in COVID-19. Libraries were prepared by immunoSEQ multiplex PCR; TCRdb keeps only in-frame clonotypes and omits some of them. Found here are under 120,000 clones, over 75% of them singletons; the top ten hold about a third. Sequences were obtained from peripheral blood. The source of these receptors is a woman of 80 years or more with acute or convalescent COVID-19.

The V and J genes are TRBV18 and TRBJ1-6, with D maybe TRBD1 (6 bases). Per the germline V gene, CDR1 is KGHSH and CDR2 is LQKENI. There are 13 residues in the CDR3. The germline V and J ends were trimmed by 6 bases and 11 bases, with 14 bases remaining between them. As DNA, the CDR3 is TGTGCCAGCTCGCCCGGACAGCTAGCACCCCTCCACTTT. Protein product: CASSPGQLAPLHF.

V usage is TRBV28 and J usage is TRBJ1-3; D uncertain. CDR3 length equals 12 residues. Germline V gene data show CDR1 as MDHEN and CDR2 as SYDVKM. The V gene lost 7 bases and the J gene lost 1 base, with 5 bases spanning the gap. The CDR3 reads CASTLSGNTIYF. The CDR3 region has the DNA TGTGCCAGCACCCTATCTGGAAACACCATATATTTT.

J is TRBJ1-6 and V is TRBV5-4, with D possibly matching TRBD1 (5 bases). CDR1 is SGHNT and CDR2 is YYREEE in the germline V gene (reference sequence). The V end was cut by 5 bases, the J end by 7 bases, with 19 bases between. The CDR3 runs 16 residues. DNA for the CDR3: TGTGCCAGCAGTGTCTCATACGGGGGGGGGAATTCACCCCTCCACTTT. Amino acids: CASSVSYGGGNSPLHF. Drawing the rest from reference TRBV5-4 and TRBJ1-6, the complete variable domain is ETGVTQSPTHLIKTRGQQVTLRCSSQSGHNTVSWYQQALGQGPQFIFQYYREEENGRGNFPPRFSGLQFPNYSSELNVNALELDDSALYLCASSVSYGGGNSPLHFGNGTRLTVT.

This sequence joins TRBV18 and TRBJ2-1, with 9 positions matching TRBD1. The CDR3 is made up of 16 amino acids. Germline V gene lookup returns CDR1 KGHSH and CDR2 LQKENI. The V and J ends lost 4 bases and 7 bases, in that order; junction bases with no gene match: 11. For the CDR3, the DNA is TGTGCCAGCTCACGGGAGAGGGACAGGGAGGGAAATGAGCAGTTCTTC. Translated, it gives CASSRERDREGNEQFF.

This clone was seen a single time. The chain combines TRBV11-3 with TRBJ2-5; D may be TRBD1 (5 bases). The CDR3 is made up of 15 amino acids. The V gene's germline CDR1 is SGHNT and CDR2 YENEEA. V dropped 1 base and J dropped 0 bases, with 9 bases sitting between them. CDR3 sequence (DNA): TGTGCCAGCAGCTTAGGGACATCGTACCAAGAGACCCAGTACTTC. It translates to CASSLGTSYQETQYF. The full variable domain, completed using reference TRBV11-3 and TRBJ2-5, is EAGVVQSPRYKIIEKKQPVAFWCNPISGHNTLYWYLQNLGQGPELLIRYENEEAVDDSQLPKDRFSAERLKGVDSTLKIQPAELGDSAVYLCASSLGTSYQETQYFGPGTRLLVL.

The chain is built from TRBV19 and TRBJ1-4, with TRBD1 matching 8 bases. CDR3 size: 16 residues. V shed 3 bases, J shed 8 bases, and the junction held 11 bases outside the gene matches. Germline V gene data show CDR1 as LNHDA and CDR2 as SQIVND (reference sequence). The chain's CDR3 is CASSIPGQGTREKLFF. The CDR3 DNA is TGTGCCAGTAGTATTCCCGGACAGGGTACTAGGGAAAAACTGTTTTTT. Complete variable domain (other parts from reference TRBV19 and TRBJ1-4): DGGITQSPKYLFRKEGQNVTLSCEQNLNHDAMYWYRQDPGQGLRLIYYSQIVNDFQKGDIAEGYSVSREKKESFPLTVTSAQKNPTAFYLCASSIPGQGTREKLFFGSGTQLSVL.

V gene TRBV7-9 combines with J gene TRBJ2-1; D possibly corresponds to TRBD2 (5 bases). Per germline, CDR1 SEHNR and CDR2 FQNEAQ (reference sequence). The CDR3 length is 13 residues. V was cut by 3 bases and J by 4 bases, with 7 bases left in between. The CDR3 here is CASSFGVYNEQFF. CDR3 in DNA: TGTGCCAGCAGCTTCGGGGTTTACAATGAGCAGTTCTTC.

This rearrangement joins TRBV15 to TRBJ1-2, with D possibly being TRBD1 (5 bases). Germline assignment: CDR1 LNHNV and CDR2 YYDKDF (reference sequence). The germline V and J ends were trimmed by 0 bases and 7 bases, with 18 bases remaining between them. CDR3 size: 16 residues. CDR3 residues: CATSRDRDSPTSGYTF. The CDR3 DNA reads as TGTGCCACCAGCAGAGACCGGGACTCCCCTACTAGTGGCTACACCTTC.

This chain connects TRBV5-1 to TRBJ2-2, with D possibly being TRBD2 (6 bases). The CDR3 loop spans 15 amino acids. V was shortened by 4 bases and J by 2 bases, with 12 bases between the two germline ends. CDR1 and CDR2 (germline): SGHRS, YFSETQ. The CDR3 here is CASSPAGLNTGELFF. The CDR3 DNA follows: TGCGCCAGCAGCCCCGCGGGACTTAACACCGGGGAGCTGTTTTTT.

The CDR3 region is CASSQPGQGLQETQYF. CDR3 sequence (DNA): TGCGCCAGCAGCCAGCCCGGACAGGGACTACAAGAGACCCAGTACTTC. This chain joins TRBV4-1 and TRBJ2-5, with a possible D match to TRBD1 (8 bases). Per germline, CDR1 MGHRA and CDR2 YSYEKL. This CDR3 is 16 amino acids long. Trimming cost V 3 bases and J 2 bases, with 16 bases left between them.

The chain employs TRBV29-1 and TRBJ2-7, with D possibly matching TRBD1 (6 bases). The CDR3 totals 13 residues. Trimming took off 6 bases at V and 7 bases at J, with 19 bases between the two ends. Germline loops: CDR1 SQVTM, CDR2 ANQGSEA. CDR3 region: CSVITGNRVEQYF. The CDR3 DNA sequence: TGCAGCGTCATCACGGGGAACAGGGTTGAGCAGTACTTC.

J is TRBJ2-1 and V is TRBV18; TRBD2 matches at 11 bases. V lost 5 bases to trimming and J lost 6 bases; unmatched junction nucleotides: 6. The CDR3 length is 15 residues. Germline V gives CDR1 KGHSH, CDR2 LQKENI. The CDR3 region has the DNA TGTGCCAGCTCAATTCTAGCGGGGGGAACCAATGAGCAGTTCTTC. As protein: CASSILAGGTNEQFF.

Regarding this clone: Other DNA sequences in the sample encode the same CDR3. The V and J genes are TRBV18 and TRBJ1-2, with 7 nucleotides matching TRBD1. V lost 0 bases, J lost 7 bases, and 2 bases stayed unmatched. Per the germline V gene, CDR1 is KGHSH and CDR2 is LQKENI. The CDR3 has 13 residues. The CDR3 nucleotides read TGTGCCAGCTCACCACCGACAGGGAGTGGCTACACCTTC. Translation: CASSPPTGSGYTF.

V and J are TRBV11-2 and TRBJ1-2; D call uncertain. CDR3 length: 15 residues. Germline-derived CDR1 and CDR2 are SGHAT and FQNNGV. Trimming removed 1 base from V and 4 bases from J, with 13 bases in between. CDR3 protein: CASSLGSGKLYGYTF. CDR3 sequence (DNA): TGTGCCAGCAGCTTAGGTTCGGGGAAGCTCTATGGCTACACCTTC.

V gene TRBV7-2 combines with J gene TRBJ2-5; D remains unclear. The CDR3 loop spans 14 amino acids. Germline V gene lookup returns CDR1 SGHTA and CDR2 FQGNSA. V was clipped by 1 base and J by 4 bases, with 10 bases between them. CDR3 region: CASSLGIARETQYF. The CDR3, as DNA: TGTGCCAGCAGCTTAGGAATCGCGCGAGAGACCCAGTACTTC.

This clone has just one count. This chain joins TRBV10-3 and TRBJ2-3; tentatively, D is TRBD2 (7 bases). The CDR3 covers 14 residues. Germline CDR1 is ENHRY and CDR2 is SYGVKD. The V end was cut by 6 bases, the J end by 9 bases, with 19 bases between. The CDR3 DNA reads TGTGCCATCAGCGCGGGGGCCCCAATATACACGCAGTATTTT. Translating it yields CAISAGAPIYTQYF.

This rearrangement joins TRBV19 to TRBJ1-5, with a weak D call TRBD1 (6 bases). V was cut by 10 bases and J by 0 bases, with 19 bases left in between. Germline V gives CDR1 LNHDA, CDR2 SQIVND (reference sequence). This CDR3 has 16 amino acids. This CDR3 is CATTGGFGVSNQPQHF. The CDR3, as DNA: TGTGCCACTACGGGGGGCTTCGGGGTTAGCAATCAGCCCCAGCATTTT.

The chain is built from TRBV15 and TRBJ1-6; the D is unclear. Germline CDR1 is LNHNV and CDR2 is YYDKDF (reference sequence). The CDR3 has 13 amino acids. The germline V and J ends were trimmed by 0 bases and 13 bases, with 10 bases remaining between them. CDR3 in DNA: TGTGCCACCAGCAGAGAACGGGGAAATCCCCTCCACTTT. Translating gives CATSRERGNPLHF. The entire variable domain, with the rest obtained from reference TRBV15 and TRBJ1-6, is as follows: DAMVIQNPRYQVTQFGKPVTLSCSQTLNHNVMYWYQQKSSQAPKLLFHYYDKDFNNEADTPDNFQSRRPNTSFCFLDIRSPGLGDTAMYLCATSRERGNPLHFGNGTRLTVT.

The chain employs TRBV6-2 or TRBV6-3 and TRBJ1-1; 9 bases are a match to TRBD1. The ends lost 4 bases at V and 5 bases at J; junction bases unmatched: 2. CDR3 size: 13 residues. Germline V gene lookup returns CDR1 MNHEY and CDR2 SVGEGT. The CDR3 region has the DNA TGTGCCAGCAGTTGGACAGGGGTGACTGAAGCTTTCTTT. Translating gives CASSWTGVTEAFF.